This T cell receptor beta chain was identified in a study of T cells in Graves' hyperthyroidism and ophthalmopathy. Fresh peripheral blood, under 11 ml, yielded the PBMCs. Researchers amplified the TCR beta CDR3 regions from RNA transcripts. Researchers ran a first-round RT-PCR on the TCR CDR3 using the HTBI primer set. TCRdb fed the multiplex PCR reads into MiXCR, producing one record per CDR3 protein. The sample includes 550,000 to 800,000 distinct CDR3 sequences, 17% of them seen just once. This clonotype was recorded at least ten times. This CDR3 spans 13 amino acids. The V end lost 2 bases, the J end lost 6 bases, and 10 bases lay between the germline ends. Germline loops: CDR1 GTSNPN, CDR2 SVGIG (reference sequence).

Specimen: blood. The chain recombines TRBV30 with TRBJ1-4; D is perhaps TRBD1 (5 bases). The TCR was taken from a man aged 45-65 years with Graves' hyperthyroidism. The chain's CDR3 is CAWSSSGDEKLFF. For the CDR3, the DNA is TGTGCCTGGAGTTCCTCGGGGGATGAAAAACTGTTTTTT. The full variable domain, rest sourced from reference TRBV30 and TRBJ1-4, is SQTIHQWPATLVQPVGSPLSLECTVEGTSNPNLYWYRQAAGRGLQLLFYSVGIGQISSEVPQNLSASRPQDRQFILSSKKLLLSDSGFYLCAWSSSGDEKLFFGSGTQLSVL.